Below, 29 T cell receptor beta chains from the same sample are listed, as sequenced in a study of blood T cell repertoires in COVID-19. Produced via immunoSEQ multiplex PCR; TCRdb's table is partial and in-frame only. The top ten clones hold 31% of a sample with approximately 90,000 clones, approximately 83% of them seen once. Sequencing was carried out using peripheral blood. Receptors were obtained from an elderly woman with active or convalescent COVID-19.

The J gene is TRBJ1-6, the V gene TRBV27, with 8 bases matching TRBD1. V shed 5 bases and J 2 bases; nucleotides not matched to a gene: 5. Germline-derived CDR1 and CDR2 are MNHEY and SMNVEV (reference sequence). The CDR3 has 16 residues. The CDR3 is CASSPSTGAYNSPLHF. The CDR3 DNA reads as TGTGCCAGCAGTCCATCGACAGGGGCCTATAATTCACCCCTCCACTTT.

The gene calls are TRBV5-4 and TRBJ2-7, with 7 bases that match TRBD1. Per the germline V gene, CDR1 is SGHNT and CDR2 is YYREEE (reference sequence). Trimming removed 2 bases from V and 2 bases from J; junction bases left unmatched: 4. This CDR3 contains 14 residues. This chain's CDR3 is CASSFRQGPYEQYF. As DNA, the CDR3 is TGTGCCAGCAGCTTTAGACAGGGTCCCTACGAGCAGTACTTC.

The rearrangement joins TRBV10-3 to TRBJ1-2; D unclear. V lost 2 bases and J lost 7, with 11 bases in between. This CDR3 has 13 residues. Germline assignment: CDR1 ENHRY and CDR2 SYGVKD. CDR3 protein: CAISEASVGGYTF. The CDR3 DNA reads as TGTGCCATCAGTGAGGCGAGTGTTGGTGGCTACACCTTC.

This chain uses TRBV28 with TRBJ1-1; 8 bases are shared with TRBD1. V was clipped by 3 bases and J by 5 bases; unmatched bases: 5. CDR1 and CDR2 from the germline V gene are MDHEN and SYDVKM. The CDR3 totals 14 residues. CDR3 nucleotide sequence: TGTGCCAGCAGTTTTTCAGGGGGCTTTACTGAAGCTTTCTTT. Translated, it gives CASSFSGGFTEAFF.

The V gene is TRBV5-1, the J gene TRBJ1-6; no clear D. Trimming left V 1 base short and J 8 bases short, with 13 bases between. Germline V gene sequence: CDR1 SGHRS, CDR2 YFSETQ. This CDR3 is built from 15 residues. CDR3 sequence: CASSLFTTEDSPLHF. The CDR3 coding sequence is TGCGCCAGCAGCTTGTTCACCACCGAGGATTCACCCCTCCACTTT.

The rearrangement links TRBV2 to TRBJ2-4; D is perhaps TRBD1 (6 bases). CDR3 length equals 14 residues. Trimming removed 5 bases from V and 9 bases from J, with 17 bases in between. Germline V CDR1 and CDR2: SNHLY, FYNNEI. CDR3 protein: CASSYRVRDGIQYF. As DNA, the CDR3 is TGTGCCAGCAGTTACAGGGTACGGGACGGCATTCAGTACTTC.

The chain recombines TRBV5-1 with TRBJ2-2; D unclear. Trimming took off 3 bases at V and 5 bases at J, with 5 bases between the two ends. Germline loops: CDR1 SGHRS, CDR2 YFSETQ. The CDR3 contains 12 residues. The CDR3: CASSSNTGELFF. DNA for the CDR3: TGCGCCAGCAGCTCTAATACCGGGGAGCTGTTTTTT.

This chain joins TRBV28 and TRBJ1-1; 11 nucleotides match TRBD1. This CDR3 has 16 amino acids. After removal of 5 bases from V and 2 bases from J, the junction contained 7 bases not matched to a gene. The germline gives CDR1 MDHEN, CDR2 SYDVKM. In DNA form, the CDR3 reads TGTGCCAGCAGTGGCCGGGACAGGGGGTTCAACACTGAAGCTTTCTTT. It encodes CASSGRDRGFNTEAFF.

This clone was recorded once. V usage is TRBV14 and J usage is TRBJ2-3; D not certain. Deletions cut 3 bases from V and 2 bases from J, with 6 bases between. Germline CDR1 and CDR2: SGHDN and FVKESK. The CDR3 has 13 amino acids. CDR3 residues: CASSQELTDTQYF. CDR3 DNA: TGTGCCAGCAGCCAGGAGCTCACAGATACGCAGTATTTT.

This chain links TRBV6-5 with TRBJ1-2; TRBD1 agrees at 10 bases. The CDR3 covers 15 residues. After removal of 6 bases from V and 5 bases from J, the junction contained 9 bases not matched to a gene. CDR1 is MNHEY, CDR2 SVGAGI, per germline. The CDR3 sequence is CASRDQPGQGYGYTF. CDR3 DNA sequence: TGTGCCAGCAGGGATCAACCGGGACAGGGGTATGGCTACACCTTC.

The chain carries TRBV6-5 and TRBJ1-3; no definite D call. Germline V gene data show CDR1 as MNHEY and CDR2 as SVGAGI. The CDR3 is made up of 14 amino acids. Trimming cost V 0 bases and J 4 bases, with 7 bases left between them. This CDR3 reads CASSYSSQGNTIYF. DNA for the CDR3: TGTGCCAGCAGTTACTCGTCCCAAGGAAACACCATATATTTT.

The genes are TRBV6-5 and TRBJ2-3, with 7 bases aligning to TRBD1. Germline V gives CDR1 MNHEY, CDR2 SVGAGI. Germline trimming cut 4 bases from V and 1 base from J; bases unmatched to any gene: 8. This CDR3 comprises 16 residues. CDR3 nucleotide sequence: TGTGCCAGCAGTTGGGGACAGCCCTTGCGCACAGATACGCAGTATTTT. As protein: CASSWGQPLRTDTQYF.

The chain joins TRBV6-5 to TRBJ2-3, with 10 bases matching TRBD2. The V gene's germline CDR1 is MNHEY and CDR2 SVGAGI. The CDR3 contains 14 residues. J was trimmed by 4 bases and V by 7 bases; bases with no gene match: 5. This chain's CDR3 is CASILAGGADTQYF. The DNA of the CDR3 is TGTGCCAGCATATTAGCGGGAGGAGCAGATACGCAGTATTTT.

The chain is built from TRBV12-3 or TRBV12-4 and TRBJ2-2; a possible D gene is TRBD1 (6 bases). The CDR3 is 12 amino acids. V was shortened by 2 bases and J by 10 bases, with 8 bases between the two germline ends. CDR3 residues: CASSLYRVELFF. CDR3 DNA: TGTGCCAGCAGTTTATACAGGGTGGAGCTGTTTTTT.

The chain couples TRBV11-2 to TRBJ2-3, with a weak D call TRBD1 (6 bases). V shed 0 bases and J shed 3 bases, with 10 bases lying between them. This CDR3 has 15 residues. From germline, CDR1 is SGHAT and CDR2 FQNNGV. CDR3 in DNA: TGTGCCAGCAGCTTAGACAGGGGCCAAACAGATACGCAGTATTTT. Its translation is CASSLDRGQTDTQYF.

This chain connects TRBV6-2 or TRBV6-3 to TRBJ1-5, with a possible D match to TRBD1 (5 bases). V was pared by 3 bases and J by 3 bases, with 15 bases between. The CDR3 totals 16 residues. Germline V gene lookup returns CDR1 MNHEY and CDR2 SVGEGT. The CDR3 sequence: CASSYSNTGNNQPQHF. The CDR3, as DNA: TGTGCCAGCAGTTATTCAAACACAGGAAACAATCAGCCCCAGCATTTT.

The chain employs TRBV29-1 and TRBJ2-7, with TRBD1 matching 7 bases. This CDR3 comprises 14 residues. The germline V gene has CDR1 SQVTM and CDR2 ANQGSEA. V shed 6 bases, J shed 6 bases, and the junction held 14 bases outside the gene matches. The CDR3 coding sequence is TGCAGCGTGTTCCACAGGGGTCCTGGGGGCGAGCAGTACTTC. As protein: CSVFHRGPGGEQYF.

V is TRBV24-1 and J is TRBJ2-1; 8 nucleotides line up with TRBD2. This CDR3 spans 16 amino acids. The V segment lost 4 bases and the J segment 2 bases; nucleotides outside the gene matches: 6. From germline, CDR1 is KGHDR and CDR2 SFDVKD. DNA of the CDR3: TGTGCCACCAGTGACCTGAGCGGGAGCGCCTACAATGAGCAGTTCTTC. Protein product: CATSDLSGSAYNEQFF.

This clone has only a few counts. This chain links TRBV19 with TRBJ1-5; 7 bases are a match to TRBD1. With 4 bases clipped from V and 5 bases from J, the junction kept 14 bases outside the gene matches. This CDR3 contains 17 residues. Germline V gene sequence: CDR1 LNHDA, CDR2 SQIVND (reference sequence). The CDR3 sequence: CASSNRQGTPGHQPQHF. Here the CDR3 DNA reads TGTGCCAGTAGTAACCGACAGGGCACACCCGGTCATCAGCCCCAGCATTTT.

This clone was observed a few times. At one of its ends the junction is not consistent with the germline gene, which may arise from a read error. The chain employs TRBV7-7 and TRBJ2-1, with 10 bases that match TRBD2. The CDR3 is 15 amino acids. From germline, CDR1 is SSHAT and CDR2 FNYEAQ (reference sequence). The CDR3 DNA is TGTGCTAGCAGCTTTGGACTAGCGGAGTACAATGAGCAGTTCTTC. Translation: CASSFGLAEYNEQFF. Complete variable domain (other parts from reference TRBV7-7 and TRBJ2-1): GAGVSQSPRYKVTKRGQDVTLRCDPISSHATLYWYQQALGQGPEFLTYFNYEAQPDKSGLPSDRFSAERPEGSISTLTIQRTEQRDSAMYRCASSFGLAEYNEQFFGPGTRLTVL.

This chain uses TRBV10-3 with TRBJ2-7; possibly TRBD1 for D (6 bases). The ends were cut back, 5 bases at V and 1 base at J, with 9 bases in the middle. Per germline, CDR1 ENHRY and CDR2 SYGVKD. This CDR3 contains 13 residues. In DNA, the CDR3 is TGTGCCATCAGTCCTACAGGGTCCTACGAGCAGTACTTC. Translating gives CAISPTGSYEQYF.

This sequence joins TRBV29-1 and TRBJ1-1; the match to TRBD1 covers 8 bases. This CDR3 contains 18 residues. The V segment lost 2 bases and the J segment 0 bases; nucleotides outside the gene matches: 14. CDR1 and CDR2 (germline): SQVTM, ANQGSEA. The CDR3 DNA reads TGCAGCGTTGAACTCTCCGGCAGGACAGGGAGGGTGAACACTGAAGCTTTCTTT. This gives the protein CSVELSGRTGRVNTEAFF.

V and J are TRBV28 and TRBJ2-7; D gene unclear. Trimming took 5 bases from V and 7 from J, leaving 15 bases between them. The CDR3 runs 13 residues. Germline-derived CDR1 and CDR2 are MDHEN and SYDVKM. The CDR3 sequence: CASSQLTPGEQYF. The CDR3 region has the DNA TGTGCCAGCAGTCAACTTACCCCCGGGGAGCAGTACTTC.

The chain carries TRBV27 and TRBJ2-1; D may be TRBD2 (5 bases). Per germline, CDR1 MNHEY and CDR2 SMNVEV (reference sequence). The length of the CDR3 is 14 residues. V was pared by 5 bases and J by 2 bases, with 10 bases between. The DNA for the CDR3 is TGTGCCAGCAGTGGCGGGTTCCCCTACAATGAGCAGTTCTTC. This codes for CASSGGFPYNEQFF.

V is TRBV5-5 and J is TRBJ2-7; 7 bases map to TRBD1. CDR1 and CDR2 (germline): SGHKS, YYEKEE (reference sequence). The CDR3 totals 15 residues. Unmatched junction bases numbered 9, after V lost 4 bases and J lost 2 bases. The CDR3, as DNA: TGTGCCAGCAGCCCTACAGGGGACCCCACCTACGAGCAGTACTTC. Residues: CASSPTGDPTYEQYF.

The chain links TRBV11-2 to TRBJ1-1; D gene unclear. The germline V gene encodes CDR1 SGHAT and CDR2 FQNNGV. This CDR3 comprises 15 residues. Trimming took off 2 bases at V and 1 base at J, with 11 bases between the two ends. CDR3 amino acids: CASSLRGLSNTEAFF. The CDR3 nucleotides read TGTGCCAGCAGCTTACGAGGCTTGTCGAACACTGAAGCTTTCTTT. The full variable domain, completed using reference TRBV11-2 and TRBJ1-1, is EAGVAQSPRYKIIEKRQSVAFWCNPISGHATLYWYQQILGQGPKLLIQFQNNGVVDDSQLPKDRFSAERLKGVDSTLKIQPAKLEDSAVYLCASSLRGLSNTEAFFGQGTRLTVV.

The rearrangement links TRBV3-1 (or the pseudogene TRBV3-2) to TRBJ1-2; 7 bases are shared with TRBD1. Per the germline V gene, CDR1 is LGHDT and CDR2 is YNNKEL (reference sequence). This CDR3 spans 16 amino acids. Trimming removed 0 bases from V and 4 bases from J; junction bases left unmatched: 8. This CDR3 is CASSQDPGQPLYGYTF. The CDR3 coding sequence is TGTGCCAGCAGCCAAGACCCGGGACAGCCCCTCTATGGCTACACCTTC.

The chain combines TRBV7-9 with TRBJ2-7; 11 bases align to TRBD2. The CDR3 has 16 amino acids. The V gene's germline CDR1 is SEHNR and CDR2 FQNEAQ (reference sequence). V lost 6 bases to trimming and J lost 4 bases; unmatched junction nucleotides: 11. DNA for the CDR3: TGTGCCAGCAGTTCCAGTCTAGCGGGGGGCTTATACGAGCAGTACTTC. Residues: CASSSSLAGGLYEQYF.

V usage is TRBV18 and J usage is TRBJ2-5, with unresolved D. Germline lookup yields CDR1 KGHSH and CDR2 LQKENI. There are 13 residues in the CDR3. Trimming took 0 bases from V and 2 from J, leaving 4 bases between them. The CDR3 coding sequence is TGTGCCAGCTCACCACCCAGTCAAGAGACCCAGTACTTC. Its translation is CASSPPSQETQYF.